This TCR beta chain was profiled in a study of blood T cell repertoires in COVID-19. Study in general: The United States, Italy and Spain supplied acute and convalescent COVID-19 samples. T cells, B-cell-depleted T cells, or PBMCs provided the cDNA or gDNA that served as material.

The V and J ends lost 3 bases and 11 bases, in that order; junction bases with no gene match: 18. The CDR3 loop spans 17 amino acids. CDR1 is MNHNS, CDR2 SASEGT, per germline. As handled by the study authors: Amplified reference gene primers provided the basis for estimating nucleated cell counts. The protocol was immunoSEQ multiplex PCR, while the TCRdb copy is restricted to in-frame clones and leaves out a portion. That table furnishes V, J and clone size, whereas the DNA furnished D and trimming. Of more than 200,000 clones in the sample, roughly 80% were seen once. Only a few counts were recorded for this clone.

The TCR comes from a man older than 75 with acute or convalescent COVID-19. The V and J genes are TRBV6-1 and TRBJ1-5, with 8 bases fitting TRBD1. Specimen: peripheral blood. The CDR3: CASSEGYQTGASLAQHF. CDR3 bases: TGTGCCAGCAGTGAGGGTTATCAGACAGGGGCCTCGTTGGCCCAGCATTTT.